A single sample is the source of the 9 T cell receptor beta chains below, sequenced in a study of early T cells in non-severe SARS-CoV-2 infection. Using its own MiXCR run on the 5' RACE reads, TCRdb lists one record per CDR3 protein. Altogether tens of thousands of distinct CDR3 sequences are present, about a tenth being singletons, with the ten largest covering around 6.4%. Specimen: whole blood. The receptor set was obtained from an adult who was a healthcare worker with PCR-confirmed SARS-CoV-2 infection or an uninfected control (not recorded which).

This clonotype was detected many times. This sequence joins TRBV9 and TRBJ2-1; D perhaps matches TRBD2 (6 bases). Trimming removed 3 bases at V and 0 bases at J, with 13 bases between. The germline V gene has CDR1 SGDLS and CDR2 YYNGEE. The CDR3 totals 16 residues. This chain's CDR3 is CASSGGLGSSYNEQFF. The CDR3 nucleotides are TGTGCCAGCAGCGGGGGCCTCGGGAGCTCCTACAATGAGCAGTTCTTC.

This clonotype was found many times. This sequence joins TRBV7-9 and TRBJ1-2; D unresolved. The CDR3 is made up of 14 amino acids. V was pared by 5 bases and J by 2 bases, with 12 bases between. Germline V lookup: CDR1 SEHNR, CDR2 FQNEAQ (reference sequence). The CDR3 nucleotides read TGTGCCAGCAGCCCCCCTCTAGGGAACTATGGCTACACCTTC. Residues: CASSPPLGNYGYTF.

This clonotype was picked up a small number of times. V gene TRBV20-1 combines with J gene TRBJ1-5; no clear D gene. Germline V lookup: CDR1 DFQATT, CDR2 SNEGSKA (reference sequence). V dropped 0 bases and J dropped 3 bases, with 9 bases sitting between them. The CDR3 extends over 14 amino acids. For the CDR3, the DNA is TGCAGTGCTAGAGATTTGGTATACAATCAGCCCCAGCATTTT. It codes for CSARDLVYNQPQHF.

This clonotype was seen a few times. The rearrangement uses TRBV9 and TRBJ2-1, with a possible D match to TRBD1 (5 bases). From germline, CDR1 is SGDLS and CDR2 YYNGEE. The V end lost 4 bases, the J end lost 7 bases, and 21 bases lay between the germline ends. The CDR3 is 16 residues long. CDR3 in DNA: TGTGCCAGCAGCCAGATCGGGTCTCCAGGGTTGAATGAGCAGTTCTTC. This translates into CASSQIGSPGLNEQFF. Combining the CDR3 with reference TRBV9 and TRBJ2-1 gives the whole variable domain DSGVTQTPKHLITATGQRVTLRCSPRSGDLSVYWYQQSLDQGLQFLIQYYNGEERAKGNILERFSAQQFPDLHSELNLSSLELGDSALYFCASSQIGSPGLNEQFFGPGTRLTVL.

The chain links TRBV7-6 to TRBJ2-5; tentatively, D is TRBD1 (5 bases). Trimming left V 3 bases short and J 0 bases short, with 11 bases between. The CDR3 contains 15 residues. Germline V gene lookup returns CDR1 SGHVS and CDR2 FNYEAQ. The CDR3 spells CASSLGRLYQETQYF. The DNA for the CDR3 is TGTGCCAGCAGCTTGGGGCGGCTGTACCAAGAGACCCAGTACTTC.

This clonotype was seen a few times. J is TRBJ2-2 and V is TRBV6-2 or TRBV6-3; TRBD1 matches at 7 bases. The CDR3 contains 15 residues. V shed 6 bases and J 0 bases; nucleotides not matched to a gene: 4. Germline CDR1 is MNHEY and CDR2 is SVGEGT. The CDR3 loop is CASRHRGANTGELFF. CDR3 coding DNA: TGTGCCAGCAGACACAGGGGCGCGAACACCGGGGAGCTGTTTTTT.

This clonotype appeared a few times. The V call is TRBV18, the J call TRBJ1-4; tentatively, D is TRBD1 (5 bases). V was pared by 2 bases and J by 8 bases, with 9 bases between. Germline V gene lookup returns CDR1 KGHSH and CDR2 LQKENI. This CDR3 has 13 amino acids. CDR3 protein: CASSPGADEKLFF. CDR3 bases: TGTGCCAGCTCACCAGGGGCAGACGAAAAACTGTTTTTT.

The V and J genes are TRBV29-1 and TRBJ2-1; 10 bases line up with TRBD2. Germline CDR1 SQVTM, CDR2 ANQGSEA. The CDR3 has 15 residues. The V segment lost 4 bases and the J segment 6 bases; nucleotides outside the gene matches: 9. The CDR3: CSVALRLAGFNEQFF. The CDR3 DNA reads TGCAGCGTTGCCCTTAGACTAGCGGGTTTCAATGAGCAGTTCTTC.

This clonotype was recorded at least ten times. The rearrangement links TRBV11-2 to TRBJ2-7; D is unresolved. Trimming removed 0 bases from V and 6 bases from J, with 3 bases in between. This CDR3 region has 11 residues. The germline V gene has CDR1 SGHAT and CDR2 FQNNGV. The CDR3 loop is CASSLEFEQYF. The CDR3 DNA reads as TGTGCCAGCAGCTTAGAGTTCGAGCAGTACTTC. Combining the CDR3 with reference TRBV11-2 and TRBJ2-7 gives the whole variable domain EAGVAQSPRYKIIEKRQSVAFWCNPISGHATLYWYQQILGQGPKLLIQFQNNGVVDDSQLPKDRFSAERLKGVDSTLKIQPAKLEDSAVYLCASSLEFEQYFGPGTRLTVT.